This TCR beta chain derives from a study of T cells in Graves' hyperthyroidism and ophthalmopathy. The study's findings and limits: The majority of expanded thyroid clonotypes above 0.001 also appeared in blood.

Template material for amplifying TCR beta CDR3 regions consisted of RNA transcripts. The TCR CDR3 was amplified in a first-round RT-PCR using the HTBI primer set. TCRdb re-called the multiplex PCR reads with MiXCR, one entry per CDR3 protein. This table holds more than 300,000 distinct CDR3 sequences, around 20% found once. There are many counts of this clonotype. Its target is unknown. The CDR3 is made up of 16 amino acids. The germline V and J ends were trimmed by 5 bases and 6 bases, with 21 bases remaining between them. Germline V gene lookup returns CDR1 SEHNR and CDR2 FQNEAQ (reference sequence).

The sequenced sample was blood. The source of this sequence is a man aged 18 to 30 with Graves' ophthalmopathy. This sequence joins TRBV7-9 and TRBJ2-3; perhaps D is TRBD1 or TRBD2 (5 bases each). The DNA for the CDR3 is TGTGCCAGCAGCGCCTACGAACGGGACGGTGGGGATACGCAGTATTTT. Translating it yields CASSAYERDGGDTQYF. Using reference TRBV7-9 and TRBJ2-3 for the parts outside the CDR3, the full variable domain is DTGVSQNPRHKITKRGQNVTFRCDPISEHNRLYWYRQTLGQGPEFLTYFQNEAQLEKSRLLSDRFSAERPKGSFSTLEIQRTEQGDSAMYLCASSAYERDGGDTQYFGPGTRLTVL.